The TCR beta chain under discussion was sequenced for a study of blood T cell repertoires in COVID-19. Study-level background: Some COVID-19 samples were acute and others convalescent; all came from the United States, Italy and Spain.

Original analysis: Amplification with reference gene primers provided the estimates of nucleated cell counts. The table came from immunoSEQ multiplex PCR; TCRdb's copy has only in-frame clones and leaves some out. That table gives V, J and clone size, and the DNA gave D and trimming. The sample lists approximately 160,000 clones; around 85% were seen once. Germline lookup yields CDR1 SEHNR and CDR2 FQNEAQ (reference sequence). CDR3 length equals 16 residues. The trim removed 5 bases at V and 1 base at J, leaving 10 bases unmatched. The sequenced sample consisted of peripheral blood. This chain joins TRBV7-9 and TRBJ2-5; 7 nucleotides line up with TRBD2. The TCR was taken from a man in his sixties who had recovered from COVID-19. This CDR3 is CASSPGGSGAQETQYF. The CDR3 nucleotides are TGTGCCAGCAGCCCAGGAGGGAGCGGGGCCCAAGAGACCCAGTACTTC.